A single sample is the source of the 21 T cell receptor beta chains below, sequenced in a study of glioma-infiltrating T cells. The iRepertoire nested amplicon-rescue multiplex PCR amplified TCR alpha and beta CDR3s from RNA. MiXCR, run by TCRdb on the multiplex PCR reads, gives a single entry per CDR3 protein. Of 20,000 to 25,000 distinct CDR3 sequences in the sample, around 23% are singletons; the top ten hold around 13%. Sequencing input: glioma tissue, nonneoplastic brain tissue, or PBMCs (not recorded which). These receptors were taken from a human donor with low-grade glioma or glioblastoma, undergoing nonglioma brain surgery, or in good health (not recorded which).

In its sample, this clonotype was seen many times. This sequence joins TRBV20-1 and TRBJ1-1; 9 bases agree with TRBD1. The junction had 6 bases not matched to a gene; V was cut back by 8 bases and J by 5 bases. Germline assignment: CDR1 DFQATT and CDR2 SNEGSKA (reference sequence). The CDR3 has 12 residues. The CDR3 protein is CSTTGGGTEAFF. DNA of the CDR3: TGCAGTACGACAGGGGGGGGAACTGAAGCTTTCTTT.

The chain carries TRBV20-1 and TRBJ2-1, with 8 positions matching TRBD1. The germline V gene encodes CDR1 DFQATT and CDR2 SNEGSKA (reference sequence). The CDR3 runs 15 residues. Germline trimming cut 6 bases from V and 8 bases from J; bases unmatched to any gene: 15. CDR3 DNA: TGCAGTGCCCTTGAACTAGCAGGGGGCCGGGATGAGCAGTTCTTC. Translated, it gives CSALELAGGRDEQFF.

This clonotype was observed a few times. The V gene is TRBV3-1, the J gene TRBJ1-2, with TRBD1 identical over 9 bases. Germline lookup yields CDR1 LGHDT and CDR2 YNNKEL (reference sequence). The V and J ends lost 4 bases and 5 bases, in that order; junction bases with no gene match: 5. The CDR3 covers 14 residues. CDR3: CASSRPGQGYGYTF. As DNA, the CDR3 is TGTGCCAGCAGCCGACCCGGACAGGGGTATGGCTACACCTTC.

This rearrangement joins TRBV7-9 to TRBJ2-5, with D unclear. Germline values: CDR1 SEHNR, CDR2 FQNEAQ (reference sequence). The ends were cut back, 5 bases at V and 2 bases at J, with 9 bases in the middle. The CDR3 has 13 residues. CDR3 coding DNA: TGTGCCAGCAGCCTCCCCCCACAAGAGACCCAGTACTTC. Encoded protein: CASSLPPQETQYF.

The V and J genes are TRBV18 and TRBJ1-2; no clear D. V dropped 4 bases and J dropped 8 bases, with 14 bases sitting between them. CDR3 length: 13 amino acids. CDR1 and CDR2 from the germline V gene are KGHSH and LQKENI. The CDR3 DNA is TGTGCCAGCTCACTAGAAGAGGAGGACGGCTACACCTTC. It specifies CASSLEEEDGYTF.

This clonotype has a count of ten or more. This chain links TRBV14 with TRBJ1-1; D gene unclear. The CDR3 totals 13 residues. Germline V gene data show CDR1 as SGHDN and CDR2 as FVKESK. V was pared by 5 bases and J by 2 bases, with 9 bases between. The CDR3 protein is CASSWGVNTEAFF. Written as DNA, the CDR3 is TGTGCCAGCAGCTGGGGTGTAAACACTGAAGCTTTCTTT.

Comments on this clonotype: A clone one base away is much larger, so this may be a read error. V gene TRBV2 combines with J gene TRBJ1-2, with no clear D. Trimming removed 5 bases at V and 6 bases at J, with 16 bases between. Per germline, CDR1 SNHLY and CDR2 FYNNEI. This CDR3 spans 14 amino acids. In DNA form, the CDR3 reads TGTGCCAGCAGTCATCTTCGGGGTGTTGATGGCTACACCTTC. It yields the protein CASSHLRGVDGYTF.

This clonotype was seen many times. V and J are TRBV6-1 and TRBJ1-3; D is possibly TRBD1 (6 bases). Germline-derived CDR1 and CDR2 are MNHNS and SASEGT. The CDR3 contains 15 residues. V was trimmed by 7 bases and J by 4 bases, leaving 17 bases between them. CDR3: CASIYSGERGNTIYF. As DNA, the CDR3 is TGTGCCAGCATCTACTCAGGGGAGCGCGGAAACACCATATATTTT.

This clonotype was detected ten times or more. This sequence joins TRBV6-6 and TRBJ2-2; 8 bases map to TRBD1. CDR1 is MNHNY and CDR2 is SVGAGI in the germline V gene (reference sequence). This CDR3 comprises 16 residues. V lost 2 bases and J lost 5; bases outside the gene matches: 7. CDR3 protein: CASSYRTGSVTGELFF. As DNA, the CDR3 is TGTGCCAGCAGTTACCGGACAGGGTCGGTTACCGGGGAGCTGTTTTTT.

Note on this clonotype: A single base separates this from a much larger clone, so it may be a read error. The V gene is TRBV6-1, the J gene TRBJ2-7; D ambiguous. Germline assignment: CDR1 MNHNS and CDR2 SASEGT. The V and J ends lost 11 bases and 6 bases respectively, with 8 bases between them. The CDR3 spans 9 residues. The CDR3 sequence is CAAGREQYF. Here the CDR3 DNA reads TGTGCCGCCGGGCGCGAGCAGTACTTC.

This clonotype appeared many times. V usage is TRBV27 and J usage is TRBJ1-5; tentatively, D is TRBD1 (6 bases). CDR1 and CDR2 (germline): MNHEY, SMNVEV (reference sequence). V was shortened by 11 bases and J by 0 bases, with 14 bases between the two germline ends. CDR3 length equals 14 residues. CDR3 in amino acids: CASRDIYSNQPQHF. CDR3 nucleotides: TGTGCCTCACGGGACATTTATAGCAATCAGCCCCAGCATTTT.

In its sample, this clonotype was seen many times. V is TRBV6-1 and J is TRBJ2-7, with D tentatively TRBD1 (5 bases). Trimming stripped 6 bases from V and 1 base from J, with 10 bases between. The CDR3 totals 13 residues. CDR1 and CDR2 from the germline V gene are MNHNS and SASEGT. CDR3 amino acids: CASRRGQSYEQYF. The CDR3 DNA reads as TGTGCCAGCAGGAGAGGACAATCCTACGAGCAGTACTTC.

A word on this clonotype: The CDR3 does not close with the conserved phenylalanine or tryptophan, likely indicating a read error. This chain connects TRBV7-3 to TRBJ2-1; perhaps TRBD2 as D (6 bases). The germline V gene encodes CDR1 SGHTA and CDR2 FQGTGA. The length of the CDR3 is 15 residues. Trimming left V 3 bases short and J 7 bases short, with 16 bases between. This CDR3 is CASSFLAGSLNEQFS. For the CDR3, the DNA is TGTGCCAGCAGCTTCCTGGCGGGGTCTCTAAATGAGCAGTTCTCC.

J is TRBJ2-3 and V is TRBV12-3 or TRBV12-4; tentative D call: TRBD1 (6 bases). V lost 6 bases and J 4 bases, leaving 14 bases between the germline ends. This CDR3 contains 14 residues. CDR3 DNA: TGTGCCAGCAGGGGGGCGCGGGCAGCAGATACGCAGTATTTT. It codes for CASRGARAADTQYF.

The chain joins TRBV4-3 to TRBJ1-2; no clear D gene. The CDR3 runs 17 residues. V lost 0 bases and J lost 3, with 17 bases in between. Germline CDR1 and CDR2: LGHNA and YSLEER. The CDR3: CASSQDYRQASDYGYTF. Written as DNA, the CDR3 is TGCGCCAGCAGCCAAGATTACCGTCAGGCCTCGGACTATGGCTACACCTTC.

In regard to this clonotype: This may be a read error, as it is one base from a much larger clone. Given the absence of the conserved phenylalanine or tryptophan at the CDR3 end, a read error is likely. The J gene is TRBJ1-6, the V gene TRBV28; D is undetermined. Germline V gene lookup returns CDR1 MDHEN and CDR2 SYDVKM. The CDR3 length is 15 residues. The ends were cut back, 5 bases at V and 2 bases at J, with 10 bases in the middle. This chain's CDR3 is CASSPPDTYNSPLHY. CDR3 DNA: TGTGCCAGCAGTCCACCGGATACCTATAATTCACCCCTCCACTAT.

At least ten counts were recorded for this clonotype. The J gene is TRBJ2-1, the V gene TRBV20-1; 11 positions agree with TRBD2. Germline CDR1 is DFQATT and CDR2 is SNEGSKA (reference sequence). The CDR3 consists of 18 residues. V lost 4 bases, J lost 1 base, and 12 bases stayed unmatched. CDR3 loop: CSAKWRLAGGRSYNEQFF. As DNA, the CDR3 is TGCAGTGCTAAGTGGCGGCTAGCGGGGGGTAGGTCCTACAATGAGCAGTTCTTC.

This clonotype was seen many times. This rearrangement joins TRBV4-2 to TRBJ1-1, with D hard to call. This CDR3 is built from 14 residues. Trimming pared 4 bases from V and 5 bases from J, leaving 14 bases between. Germline loops: CDR1 LGHNA, CDR2 YNFKEQ. The CDR3 reads CASSPRPGGTEAFF. DNA of the CDR3: TGTGCCAGCAGCCCTCGACCCGGAGGTACTGAAGCTTTCTTT.

The sample holds many counts of this clonotype. The chain carries TRBV7-2 and TRBJ2-7, with D unclear. This CDR3 spans 11 amino acids. V shed 5 bases and J shed 2 bases, with 4 bases lying between them. The germline V gene has CDR1 SGHTA and CDR2 FQGNSA. The chain's CDR3 is CASSPAYEQYF. The CDR3 DNA reads as TGTGCCAGCAGCCCCGCCTACGAGCAGTACTTC.

About this clonotype: A junction boundary mismatches the germline segment, possibly from a read error. The rearrangement links TRBV4-2 to TRBJ2-1; D is undetermined. CDR1 LGHNA and CDR2 YNFKEQ come from the germline V gene. This CDR3 is built from 15 residues. The CDR3 region has the DNA TGTGCCAGCAGCCCAAGCGCCATCTCCTACAATGAGCATTTCTTC. Translated: CASSPSAISYNEHFF.

This clonotype is deemed large. The genes are TRBV6-2 or TRBV6-3 and TRBJ2-5; D gene ambiguous. There are 12 residues in the CDR3. Germline V gives CDR1 MNHEY, CDR2 SVGEGT. V gave up 4 bases and J gave up 5 bases, with 8 bases separating them. CDR3 region: CASSFSVETQYF. CDR3 DNA: TGTGCCAGCAGTTTTTCCGTGGAGACCCAGTACTTC.